These 24 T cell receptor beta chains came from one sample sequenced in a study of blood T cell repertoires in COVID-19 (dated by TCRdb to about 2020). The method was the immunoSEQ multiplex PCR assay. TCRdb stores this immuneACCESS table with in-frame sequences only. Part of the clones is absent; in the studies checked, under half of the shortfall reflects unresolved V genes, and no reason is known for the rest. The sample table holds approximately 200,000 clones, of which 65% to 90% were seen once. The top ten clonotypes cover more than 4% of the sample. Material for sequencing was PBMCs or T cells enriched from blood (not recorded which). The receptors shown here come from a woman aged 25 to 39 who had been exposed to COVID-19.

The V and J genes are TRBV3-1 (or the pseudogene TRBV3-2) and TRBJ1-1, with D possibly TRBD1 on 6 matching bases. V lost 1 base to trimming and J lost 11 bases, with 14 bases between them. CDR3 length: 13 amino acids. Germline CDR1 and CDR2: LGHDT and YNNKEL (reference sequence). The CDR3 DNA is TGTGCCAGCAGCCAAGTTCCTCGGACAGCGGCTTTCTTT. It encodes CASSQVPRTAAFF.

V and J are TRBV7-8 and TRBJ1-4, with D uncertain. The V gene lost 1 base and the J gene lost 3 bases, with 9 bases spanning the gap. CDR3 length: 15 amino acids. Germline CDR1 SGHVS, CDR2 FQNEAQ. CDR3 nucleotides: TGTGCCAGCAGCTTAGTCCCGCAGTCTAATGAAAAACTGTTTTTT. Protein: CASSLVPQSNEKLFF. The whole variable domain, filled in from reference TRBV7-8 and TRBJ1-4, reads GAGVSQSPRYKVAKRGQDVALRCDPISGHVSLFWYQQALGQGPEFLTYFQNEAQLDKSGLPSDRFFAERPEGSVSTLKIQRTQQEDSAVYLCASSLVPQSNEKLFFGSGTQLSVL.

The chain joins TRBV6-1 to TRBJ1-1; 8 bases agree with TRBD1. The CDR3 sequence is 16 residues long. J lost 5 bases, V lost 1 base, and 9 bases had no gene match. Germline lookup yields CDR1 MNHNS and CDR2 SASEGT. CDR3 nucleotides: TGTGCCAGCAGTGAAGGTACAGGGGGTGGATGGACTGAAGCTTTCTTT. Its protein product is CASSEGTGGGWTEAFF.

The V call is TRBV11-1, the J call TRBJ2-1; weak D call: TRBD2 (5 bases). Germline assignment: CDR1 SGHAT and CDR2 FQDESV (reference sequence). The CDR3 has 13 residues. Trimming left V 5 bases short and J 7 bases short, with 12 bases between. The CDR3 sequence is CASSPLTGNEQFF. For the CDR3, the DNA is TGTGCCAGCAGCCCCCTCACGGGAAATGAGCAGTTCTTC.

As to this clone: Germline is not matched at one junction end, which may reflect a read error. This chain links TRBV7-2 with TRBJ1-1, with TRBD1 matching over 11 bases. Germline values: CDR1 SGHTA, CDR2 FQGNSA. The CDR3 spans 15 residues. CDR3 residues: CASSLGQGANTEAFF. The DNA of the CDR3 is TGTGCCAGCAGTTTAGGACAGGGGGCGAACACTGAAGCTTTCTTT.

The chain joins TRBV7-6 to TRBJ2-7; 14 bases fit TRBD2. The CDR3 has 17 residues. The ends lost 0 bases at V and 4 bases at J; junction bases unmatched: 5. CDR1 and CDR2 from the germline V gene are SGHVS and FNYEAQ. CDR3: CASSLAWTSGGKYEQYF. The CDR3 DNA is TGTGCCAGCAGCTTAGCTTGGACTAGCGGGGGGAAGTACGAGCAGTACTTC.

This clone came up once. The rearrangement links TRBV7-3 to TRBJ2-5; TRBD1 is a possible D gene (5 bases). CDR1 is SGHTA, CDR2 FQGTGA, per germline. Trimming took 1 base from V and 5 from J, leaving 14 bases between them. The CDR3 is made up of 15 amino acids. The CDR3 bases are TGTGCCAGCAGCTTAAAGGCCCAGGGTGGGGAGACCCAGTACTTC. It specifies CASSLKAQGGETQYF.

The V gene is TRBV3-1 (or the pseudogene TRBV3-2), the J gene TRBJ2-3, with D perhaps TRBD2 (5 bases). CDR3 size: 15 residues. Germline-derived CDR1 and CDR2 are LGHDT and YNNKEL (reference sequence). The V end was cut by 1 base, the J end by 7 bases, with 15 bases between. Here the CDR3 DNA reads TGTGCCAGCAGCCAAGGACTACCTGGGCTCTATACGCAGTATTTT. This sequence encodes CASSQGLPGLYTQYF.

V usage is TRBV19 and J usage is TRBJ1-6; D gene unclear. The CDR3 consists of 13 residues. Trimming took off 7 bases at V and 6 bases at J, with 10 bases between the two ends. Germline CDR1 is LNHDA and CDR2 is SQIVND (reference sequence). CDR3 sequence (DNA): TGTGCCAGTAAGAGGGCGGTTAATTCACCCCTCCACTTT. Its translation: CASKRAVNSPLHF.

The CDR3 nucleotides read TGTGCCAGCAGCCACCCGGGACAGTTTACGGAGATTAACTATGGCTACACCTTC. Its protein is CASSHPGQFTEINYGYTF. The chain recombines TRBV7-9 with TRBJ1-2, with 7 bases lining up with TRBD1. The CDR3 has 18 residues. V dropped 5 bases and J dropped 1; count of bases not matched to a gene: 16. CDR1 SEHNR and CDR2 FQNEAQ come from the germline V gene (reference sequence).

This clone appeared once. The V gene is TRBV29-1, the J gene TRBJ2-7, with 7 bases lining up with TRBD1. Germline V gene data show CDR1 as SQVTM and CDR2 as ANQGSEA. The CDR3 contains 15 residues. The junction had 10 bases not matched to a gene; V was cut back by 5 bases and J by 0 bases. CDR3 bases: TGCAGCGTTCTGCTTGCCGGGACAGCCTCCTACGAGCAGTACTTC. This translates into CSVLLAGTASYEQYF.

The gene calls are TRBV20-1 and TRBJ2-5; TRBD1 agrees at 10 bases. Germline CDR1 reads DFQATT; CDR2 reads SNEGSKA (reference sequence). The V segment lost 3 bases and the J segment 0 bases; nucleotides outside the gene matches: 4. There are 15 residues in the CDR3. The CDR3, as DNA: TGCAGTGCTAGTTCGGACAGGGGGTACCAAGAGACCCAGTACTTC. It yields the protein CSASSDRGYQETQYF.

This clone was found once. The J gene is TRBJ2-1, the V gene TRBV3-1 (or the pseudogene TRBV3-2), with D unclear. CDR3 length: 11 residues. V was pared by 2 bases and J by 7 bases, with 3 bases between. Looked up from germline, CDR1 is LGHDT and CDR2 is YNNKEL (reference sequence). CDR3 nucleotide sequence: TGTGCCAGCAGCCAACGTAATGAGCAGTTCTTC. Its protein is CASSQRNEQFF.

This sequence joins TRBV6-5 and TRBJ2-7; TRBD1 matches 8 bases. The CDR3 contains 15 residues. The trim removed 6 bases at V and 3 bases at J, leaving 10 bases unmatched. CDR1 and CDR2 (germline): MNHEY, SVGAGI. CDR3 nucleotide sequence: TGTGCCAGCAGCCTGGAGCAGGGGGCTTTCTACGAGCAGTACTTC. Translated: CASSLEQGAFYEQYF.

CDR3 nucleotides: TGTGCCAGCAGAGATGACAGAGGCGGGGGGTCACCCCTCCACTTT. This sequence encodes CASRDDRGGGSPLHF. V and J are TRBV2 and TRBJ1-6, with a possible D match to TRBD1 (5 bases). Germline assignment: CDR1 SNHLY and CDR2 FYNNEI. This CDR3 is built from 15 residues. The V end was cut by 6 bases, the J end by 10 bases, with 19 bases between.

This chain uses TRBV4-1 with TRBJ1-2; D is unclear. Per the germline V gene, CDR1 is MGHRA and CDR2 is YSYEKL. CDR3 length equals 16 residues. The ends were cut back, 0 bases at V and 2 bases at J, with 13 bases in the middle. CDR3 amino acids: CASSQDMEGVNYGYTF. The CDR3 DNA is TGCGCCAGCAGCCAAGATATGGAGGGAGTGAACTATGGCTACACCTTC.

V and J are TRBV5-4 and TRBJ2-5; 13 nucleotides line up with TRBD2. Germline V CDR1 and CDR2: SGHNT, YYREEE (reference sequence). The trim removed 4 bases at V and 5 bases at J, leaving 8 bases unmatched. This CDR3 has 16 amino acids. The chain's CDR3 is CASSGAKTSGGETQYF. The CDR3 DNA is TGTGCCAGCAGCGGGGCTAAGACTAGCGGGGGGGAGACCCAGTACTTC.

This chain uses TRBV7-2 with TRBJ1-2, with TRBD1 as a possible D gene (5 bases). V lost 1 base to trimming and J lost 8 bases, with 23 bases between them. The germline CDR1 and CDR2 sequences are SGHTA and FQGNSA. The CDR3 has 17 amino acids. DNA for the CDR3: TGTGCCAGCAGCTTAGGCCCCCTGGGGGGAGGGGCGGGCGGCTACACCTTC. Protein product: CASSLGPLGGGAGGYTF.

CDR3 nucleotide sequence: TGTGCCAGCAGCCAAGCGACTGAGCGGCAGTACTTC. Its protein is CASSQATERQYF. The chain has TRBV7-9 and TRBJ2-7; no clear D. CDR3 length: 12 amino acids. With 5 bases removed from V and 9 bases from J, the gap between germline ends came to 14 bases. The V gene's germline CDR1 is SEHNR and CDR2 FQNEAQ (reference sequence). Supplemented by reference TRBV7-9 and TRBJ2-7, the full variable domain reads DTGVSQNPRHKITKRGQNVTFRCDPISEHNRLYWYRQTLGQGPEFLTYFQNEAQLEKSRLLSDRFSAERPKGSFSTLEIQRTEQGDSAMYLCASSQATERQYFGPGTRLTVT.

This clone was counted a single time. J is TRBJ2-2 and V is TRBV10-3; 8 nucleotides align to TRBD1. The J segment lost 3 bases and the V segment lost 6 bases, leaving 6 bases of the junction unmatched. The CDR3 has 15 residues. Germline CDR1 is ENHRY and CDR2 is SYGVKD. The chain's CDR3 is CAISGQGRDTGELFF. The DNA of the CDR3 is TGTGCCATCAGCGGACAGGGTCGGGACACCGGGGAGCTGTTTTTT.

The gene calls are TRBV3-1 (or the pseudogene TRBV3-2) and TRBJ1-6, with D perhaps TRBD1 (5 bases). CDR1 is LGHDT and CDR2 is YNNKEL in the germline V gene (reference sequence). The CDR3 consists of 15 residues. Trimming removed 4 bases from V and 7 bases from J, with 14 bases in between. CDR3 bases: TGTGCCAGCAGCCCCCAATATGGGGCCAATTCACCCCTCCACTTT. This gives the protein CASSPQYGANSPLHF.

J is TRBJ1-6 and V is TRBV6-5, with 7 bases lining up with TRBD1. Unmatched junction bases numbered 6, after V lost 6 bases and J lost 7 bases. The CDR3 totals 14 residues. Germline V gives CDR1 MNHEY, CDR2 SVGAGI. The chain's CDR3 is CASSKDRANSPLHF. CDR3 nucleotide sequence: TGTGCCAGCAGCAAAGACAGGGCCAATTCACCCCTCCACTTT.

Points on this clone: At the DNA level, this CDR3 is encoded by other sequences in the same sample as well. The V and J genes are TRBV2 and TRBJ2-3, with D uncertain. V was pared by 5 bases and J by 0 bases, with 3 bases between. The CDR3 sequence is 12 residues long. The germline CDR1 and CDR2 sequences are SNHLY and FYNNEI. The CDR3: CASSPSTDTQYF. The CDR3, as DNA: TGTGCCAGCAGTCCTAGCACAGATACGCAGTATTTT.

The genes are TRBV13 and TRBJ2-1; 11 nucleotides match TRBD1. The CDR3 runs 17 residues. The J segment lost 6 bases and the V segment lost 3 bases, leaving 10 bases of the junction unmatched. CDR1 is PRHDT, CDR2 FYEKMQ, per germline (reference sequence). In DNA form, the CDR3 reads TGTGCCAGCAGCTTTCTCCTCCCGGGACAGGGGGGCAATGAGCAGTTCTTC. Protein product: CASSFLLPGQGGNEQFF.